This T cell receptor beta chain was sequenced during a study of T cell responses to AZD1222 COVID-19 vaccine. The ends lost 5 bases at V and 5 bases at J; junction bases unmatched: 7. Germline-derived CDR1 and CDR2 are SGDLS and YYNGEE. The CDR3 length is 15 residues. Broader study findings: The span of vaccine-associated CD4 TCRs extended across spike, with dominance at 160-218 and 743-854. Nearly half of spike-specific TCRs reportedly go after variant regions that carry no mutations. Only a handful of AZD1222 recipients were seropositive at baseline.

Concerning this clone itself: Its antigen is still unknown.

Clones were read by immunoSEQ multiplex PCR, and TCRdb kept only the in-frame ones, dropping some. The data contain 96,000 or so clones, about 90% of them seen just once; the ten biggest clones take up roughly 26%. The chain carries TRBV9 and TRBJ1-6, with TRBD1 matching 7 bases. This TCR came from an adult in good health. The input for sequencing was peripheral blood, taken on day 0 of AZD1222 vaccination. The CDR3, as DNA: TGTGCCAGCAGTGAGCGACAGGGTAATAATTCACCCCTCCACTTT. Translating gives CASSERQGNNSPLHF.